These 10 T cell receptor beta chains share one sample of origin, sequenced in a study of blood T cells in healthy people across ages. Sample-barcoded 5' priming and a J-beta primer mix drove a second PCR of 7 to 11 cycles. TCRdb itself ran the 5' RACE reads through MiXCR, one entry per CDR3 protein. The data hold around 1,100,000 distinct CDR3 sequences, with 35% to 40% observed a single time. Sequenced material: blood. These receptor sequences come from a man aged 18 to 29 in good health.

Points on this clonotype: Given the absence of the conserved phenylalanine or tryptophan at the CDR3 end, a read error is likely. The rearrangement links TRBV29-1 to TRBJ1-2; 8 bases are a match to TRBD1. Germline values: CDR1 SQVTM, CDR2 ANQGSEA. The length of the CDR3 is 15 residues. V shed 0 bases, J shed 2 bases, and the junction held 5 bases outside the gene matches. In DNA form, the CDR3 reads TGCAGCGTTGAAGAGGACAGGGAGGACAACTATGGCTACACCTTA. Its translation: CSVEEDREDNYGYTL.

The chain recombines TRBV6-2 or TRBV6-3 with TRBJ2-7; 7 bases are a match to TRBD1. The CDR3 runs 15 residues. CDR1 and CDR2 (germline): MNHEY, SVGEGT. V lost 8 bases to trimming and J lost 0 bases; unmatched junction nucleotides: 10. The CDR3, as DNA: TGTGCCAGCCACACTCTGGGGACAGACTCCTACGAGCAGTACTTC. It encodes CASHTLGTDSYEQYF.

This chain joins TRBV20-1 and TRBJ2-3; maybe TRBD2 (6 bases). V lost 6 bases, J lost 2 bases, and 15 bases lay in between. CDR1 is DFQATT and CDR2 is SNEGSKA in the germline V gene (reference sequence). The CDR3 is made up of 14 amino acids. CDR3 loop: CSAWRAGDTDTQYF. CDR3 DNA sequence: TGCAGTGCGTGGAGGGCAGGTGACACAGATACGCAGTATTTT.

This clonotype is a singleton in its sample. V is TRBV20-1 and J is TRBJ2-5, with a tentative D call TRBD1 (5 bases). With the DNA end fitting TRBJ2-7 better, the J assignment may be wrong. Germline V gene lookup returns CDR1 DFQATT and CDR2 SNEGSKA (reference sequence). This CDR3 spans 15 amino acids. The DNA for the CDR3 is TGCAGTGCTAGAGATGTGCAGGGTGCCCCCTACGAGCAGTACTTC. It translates to CSARDVQGAPYEQYF.

Regarding this clonotype: A read error is likely, as this CDR3 ends without the conserved phenylalanine or tryptophan. The rearrangement uses TRBV14 and TRBJ2-1; tentative D call: TRBD1 (5 bases). The CDR3 is 16 amino acids. Trimming stripped 3 bases from V and 0 bases from J, with 12 bases between. The germline CDR1 and CDR2 sequences are SGHDN and FVKESK. The CDR3 spells CASSQADTGSYNEQFL. CDR3 sequence (DNA): TGTGCCAGCAGCCAGGCGGACACCGGCTCCTACAATGAGCAGTTCTTA.

This clonotype is a singleton in its sample. The CDR3: CASSSGTGSNTEAFF. Written as DNA, the CDR3 is TGTGCCAGCAGCTCCGGGACAGGGTCGAACACTGAAGCTTTCTTT. V usage is TRBV7-9 and J usage is TRBJ1-1; 9 nucleotides line up with TRBD1. V shed 4 bases and J 1 base; nucleotides not matched to a gene: 4. Looked up from germline, CDR1 is SEHNR and CDR2 is FQNEAQ (reference sequence). This CDR3 has 15 amino acids.

This clonotype was observed a handful of times. The genes are TRBV5-5 and TRBJ1-4; D might be TRBD1 (5 bases). V shed 4 bases and J shed 3 bases, with 13 bases lying between them. The germline V gene encodes CDR1 SGHKS and CDR2 YYEKEE (reference sequence). The CDR3 runs 15 residues. The CDR3 DNA is TGTGCCAGCAGCGGGATTCGGGGCCCTAATGAAAAACTGTTTTTT. Encoded protein: CASSGIRGPNEKLFF.

This chain uses TRBV7-2 with TRBJ1-5; D is ambiguous. Germline loops: CDR1 SGHTA, CDR2 FQGNSA. V lost 0 bases and J lost 5, with 11 bases in between. This CDR3 is built from 15 residues. The CDR3 is CASSLAGSSDQPQHF. The DNA for the CDR3 is TGTGCCAGCAGCTTAGCGGGTTCCTCCGATCAGCCCCAGCATTTT.

This clonotype was seen more than once but under ten times. The genes are TRBV6-5 and TRBJ1-1; 7 bases match TRBD1. This CDR3 has 17 amino acids. The germline V gene encodes CDR1 MNHEY and CDR2 SVGAGI. V was pared by 2 bases and J by 0 bases, with 9 bases of the junction left unmatched. The CDR3 sequence: CASSYAPGGNMNTEAFF. The DNA for the CDR3 is TGTGCCAGCAGTTACGCGCCAGGGGGAAACATGAACACTGAAGCTTTCTTT.

The chain joins TRBV20-1 to TRBJ2-5; TRBD2 aligns across 9 bases. Trimming at V came to 6 bases and at J to 4 bases, leaving 9 bases not matched to a gene. The CDR3 runs to 14 residues. Germline assignment: CDR1 DFQATT and CDR2 SNEGSKA (reference sequence). CDR3 loop: CSAGSGGSRETQYF. The CDR3, as DNA: TGCAGTGCGGGTAGCGGGGGAAGTAGAGAGACCCAGTACTTC.